This T cell receptor beta chain is from a study of T cell responses to AZD1222 COVID-19 vaccine. Points from the study as a whole: An increase in Spike-specific TCR breadth and depth was observed after two AZD1222 doses. At 160-218 and 743-854, vaccine-associated CD4 TCRs were dominant, and they spanned spike.

Using immunoSEQ multiplex PCR, the repertoire was profiled, and TCRdb retains in-frame clones only, with some absent. Among about 48,000 clones listed, approximately 83% were seen once. A remark on this clone: The antigen remains unidentified.

Material: peripheral blood, obtained 28 days after the second AZD1222 dose. This clonotype was obtained from an adult who received the AZD1222 COVID-19 vaccine.

As DNA, the CDR3 is TGTGCCAGCAGCCGTTCCGGGACAGGTCAAAACAATCAGCCCCAGCATTTT. It is translated as CASSRSGTGQNNQPQHF. The chain couples TRBV28 to TRBJ1-5, with 8 bases aligning to TRBD1. The J segment lost 3 bases and the V segment lost 6 bases, leaving 13 bases of the junction unmatched. The germline CDR1 and CDR2 sequences are MDHEN and SYDVKM. The CDR3 length is 17 residues. The variable domain in full, completed from reference TRBV28 and TRBJ1-5, reads DVKVTQSSRYLVKRTGEKVFLECVQDMDHENMFWYRQDPGLGLRLIYFSYDVKMKEKGDIPEGYSVSREKKERFSLILESASTNQTSMYLCASSRSGTGQNNQPQHFGDGTRLSIL.